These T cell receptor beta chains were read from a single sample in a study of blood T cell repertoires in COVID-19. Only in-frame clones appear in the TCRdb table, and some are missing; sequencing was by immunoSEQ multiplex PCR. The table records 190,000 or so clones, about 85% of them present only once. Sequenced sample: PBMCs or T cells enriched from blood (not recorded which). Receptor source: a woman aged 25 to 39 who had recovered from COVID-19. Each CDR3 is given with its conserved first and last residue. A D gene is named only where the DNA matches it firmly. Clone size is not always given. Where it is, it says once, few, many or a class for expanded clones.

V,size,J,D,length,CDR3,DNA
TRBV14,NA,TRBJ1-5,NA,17,CASSQGQDTERHQPQHF,TGTGCCAGCAGCCAAGGCCAGGATACAGAGAGACATCAGCCCCAGCATTTT
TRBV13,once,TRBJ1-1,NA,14,CASTGLWLNTEAFF,TGTGCCAGCACAGGATTGTGGTTGAACACTGAAGCTTTCTTT
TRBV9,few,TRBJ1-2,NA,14,CASSVDGGNYGYTF,TGTGCCAGCAGCGTAGACGGCGGAAACTATGGCTACACCTTC
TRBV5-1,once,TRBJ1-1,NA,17,CASSLDSVGSGLGEAFF,TGCGCCAGCAGCTTGGATTCGGTTGGTTCGGGTTTAGGTGAAGCTTTCTTT
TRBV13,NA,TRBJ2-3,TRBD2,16,CASSLGLAGGPDTQYF,TGTGCCAGCAGCTTGGGTTTAGCGGGAGGGCCAGATACGCAGTATTTT
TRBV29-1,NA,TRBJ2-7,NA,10,CSAGSREQYF,TGCAGCGCCGGTTCTCGGGAGCAGTACTTC
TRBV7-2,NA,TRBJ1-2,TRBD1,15,CASSLADRGGYGYTF,TGTGCCAGCAGCTTAGCGGACAGGGGAGGCTATGGCTACACCTTC
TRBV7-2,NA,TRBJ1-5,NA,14,CASSDGQPNQPQHF,TGTGCCAGCAGCGATGGACAGCCCAATCAGCCCCAGCATTTT
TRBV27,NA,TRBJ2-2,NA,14,CASRLSWEAGELFF,TGTGCCAGCAGGTTAAGTTGGGAGGCCGGGGAGCTGTTTTTT
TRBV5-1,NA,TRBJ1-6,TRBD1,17,CASSLVGTGAYNSPLHF,TGCGCCAGCAGCTTGGTTGGGACAGGGGCCTATAATTCACCCCTCCACTTT
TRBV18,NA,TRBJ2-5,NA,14,CASSPRRGQETQYF,TGTGCCAGCTCACCTAGGAGGGGCCAAGAGACCCAGTACTTC
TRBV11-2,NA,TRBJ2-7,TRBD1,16,CASSLMGTGGSYEQYF,TGTGCCAGCAGCTTAATGGGGACAGGGGGCTCCTACGAGCAGTACTTC
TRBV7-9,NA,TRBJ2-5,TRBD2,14,CASSPGGPQETQYF,TGTGCCAGCAGCCCGGGGGGGCCACAAGAGACCCAGTACTTC
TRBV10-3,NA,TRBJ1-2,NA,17,CAISELGSGGPMDGYTF,TGTGCCATCAGTGAGTTAGGATCGGGGGGCCCGATGGATGGCTACACCTTC
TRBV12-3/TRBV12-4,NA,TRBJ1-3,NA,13,CASSPESLDTIYF,TGTGCCAGCAGTCCCGAGTCCTTGGACACCATATATTTT
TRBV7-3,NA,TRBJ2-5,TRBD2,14,CASSLDGGEETQYF,TGTGCCAGCAGTTTAGACGGGGGGGAAGAGACCCAGTACTTC
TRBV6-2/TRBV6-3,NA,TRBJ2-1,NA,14,CASRPKRAYNEQFF,TGTGCCAGCAGACCTAAGCGGGCCTACAATGAGCAGTTCTTC
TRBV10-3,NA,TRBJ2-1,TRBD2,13,CAISVLGEGEQFF,TGTGCCATCAGTGTTCTAGGGGAGGGTGAGCAGTTCTTC
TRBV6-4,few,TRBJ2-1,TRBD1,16,CASSERPGQGNNEQFF,TGTGCCAGCAGTGAACGCCCGGGACAGGGAAACAATGAGCAGTTCTTC
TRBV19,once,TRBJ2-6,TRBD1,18,CASLDRGYALVGANVLTF,TGTGCCAGTTTAGACAGGGGCTATGCCCTCGTAGGGGCCAACGTCCTGACTTTC
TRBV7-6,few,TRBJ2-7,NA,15,CASSIDEGFSYEQYF,TGTGCCAGCAGCATAGACGAGGGTTTCTCCTACGAGCAGTACTTC
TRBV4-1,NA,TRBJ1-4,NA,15,CASSRIEGSNEKLFF,TGCGCCAGCAGCCGGATAGAGGGCAGTAATGAAAAACTGTTTTTT
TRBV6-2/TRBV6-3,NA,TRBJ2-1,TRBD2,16,CASSYSTSGRGNEQFF,TGTGCCAGCAGTTACTCGACTAGCGGGAGAGGCAATGAGCAGTTCTTC
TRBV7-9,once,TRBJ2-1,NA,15,CASSLRVASGTEQFF,TGTGCCAGCAGCTTACGGGTAGCTAGTGGTACTGAGCAGTTCTTC
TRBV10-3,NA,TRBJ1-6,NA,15,CAISDIGQGGSPLHF,TGTGCCATCAGTGACATCGGCCAGGGAGGTTCACCCCTCCACTTT
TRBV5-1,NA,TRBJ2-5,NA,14,CASSLEGNQETQYF,TGCGCCAGCAGCTTGGAGGGGAACCAAGAGACCCAGTACTTC
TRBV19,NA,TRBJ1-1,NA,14,CASSMGGGRTEAFF,TGTGCCAGTAGTATGGGGGGAGGGAGAACTGAAGCTTTCTTT
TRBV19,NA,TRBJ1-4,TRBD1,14,CASSSGTGGEKLFF,TGTGCCAGTAGTAGCGGGACAGGGGGCGAAAAACTGTTTTTT
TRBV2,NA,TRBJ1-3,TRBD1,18,CASTRTGLPRRSGNTIYF,TGTGCCAGCACTAGGACAGGGCTCCCTAGGCGCTCTGGAAACACCATATATTTT
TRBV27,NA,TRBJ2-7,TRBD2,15,CASSPWTSGTYEQYF,TGTGCCAGCAGTCCGTGGACTAGCGGTACCTACGAGCAGTACTTC
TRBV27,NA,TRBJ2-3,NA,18,CASRSPDGYRTSTDTQYF,TGTGCCAGCAGATCCCCTGACGGCTACAGAACTAGCACAGATACGCAGTATTTT
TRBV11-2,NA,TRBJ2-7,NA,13,CASSRPDKYEQYF,TGTGCCAGCAGTCGCCCCGACAAGTACGAGCAGTACTTC